The rows below give T cell receptor beta chains drawn from one sample of a study of blood T cell repertoires in COVID-19. Here immunoSEQ multiplex PCR was the method, and the copy in TCRdb shows in-frame clones only, minus some. The data show a few hundred thousand clones, about 87% seen once. Sequenced sample: peripheral blood. Receptors were obtained from a woman aged 30 to 39 with COVID-19, enrolled during active disease. The CDR3 runs from the conserved cysteine through the conserved F or W. Fields, in order: clone size, D gene, J gene, V gene, CDR3 DNA, CDR3 protein. The D gene is left open where the match is weak. A row's size may be missing; if present it is once, few, many or a size class.

clone_size: .
d_call: .
j_call: TRBJ1-2
v_call: TRBV4-1
cdr3_nt: TGCGCCAGCAGCCAAGGACAGGTCTATGGCTACACCTTC
cdr3_aa: CASSQGQVYGYTF

clone_size: .
d_call: TRBD1
j_call: TRBJ1-2
v_call: TRBV6-1
cdr3_nt: TGTGCCAGCAGTGAATCCGGGACAGGGGGCGTTGGCTACACCTTC
cdr3_aa: CASSESGTGGVGYTF

clone_size: .
d_call: TRBD2
j_call: TRBJ2-7
v_call: TRBV3-1/TRBV3-2
cdr3_nt: TGTGCCAGCAGCCACCCGACTAGCAGCTACGAGCAGTACTTC
cdr3_aa: CASSHPTSSYEQYF

clone_size: .
d_call: .
j_call: TRBJ2-7
v_call: TRBV28
cdr3_nt: TGTGCCAGCACCTCGGGGACCTACGAGCAGTACTTC
cdr3_aa: CASTSGTYEQYF

clone_size: few
d_call: TRBD2
j_call: TRBJ2-1
v_call: TRBV6-1
cdr3_nt: TGTGCCAGCAGTGAGTCGTGGCGGGGGTACAATGAGCAGTTCTTC
cdr3_aa: CASSESWRGYNEQFF

clone_size: .
d_call: .
j_call: TRBJ2-7
v_call: TRBV19
cdr3_nt: TGTGCCAGTAGGCCCTCGGTAGCGGCTGAGCAGTACTTC
cdr3_aa: CASRPSVAAEQYF

clone_size: once
d_call: TRBD2
j_call: TRBJ2-3
v_call: TRBV7-9
cdr3_nt: TGTGCCAGCAGCTTAGCCCCTAGCGGGAGGATGGAAGATACGCAGTATTTT
cdr3_aa: CASSLAPSGRMEDTQYF

clone_size: .
d_call: .
j_call: TRBJ1-6
v_call: TRBV9
cdr3_nt: TGTGCCAGCAGCGTAGGGTCGACTCATAATTCACCCCTCCACTTT
cdr3_aa: CASSVGSTHNSPLHF

clone_size: .
d_call: TRBD1
j_call: TRBJ1-5
v_call: TRBV28
cdr3_nt: TGTGCCAGCAGTATACAGGGGTACCCCAATCAGCCCCAGCATTTT
cdr3_aa: CASSIQGYPNQPQHF

clone_size: .
d_call: TRBD1
j_call: TRBJ1-4
v_call: TRBV6-6
cdr3_nt: TGTGCCAGCAGTTACGGACAGGGCTTTGAAAAACTGTTTTTT
cdr3_aa: CASSYGQGFEKLFF

clone_size: few
d_call: TRBD1
j_call: TRBJ1-3
v_call: TRBV30
cdr3_nt: TGTGCCTGGAGTCGAACAGGGGCTGGAAACACCATATATTTT
cdr3_aa: CAWSRTGAGNTIYF

clone_size: .
d_call: TRBD1
j_call: TRBJ1-2
v_call: TRBV6-5
cdr3_nt: TGTGCCAGCAGAGCGAGACGACAGGGAAACTATGGCTACACCTTC
cdr3_aa: CASRARRQGNYGYTF

clone_size: few
d_call: TRBD1
j_call: TRBJ1-6
v_call: TRBV10-3
cdr3_nt: TGTGCCATAGGACAGGGGGCTTTAAATTCACCCCTCCACTTT
cdr3_aa: CAIGQGALNSPLHF

clone_size: .
d_call: .
j_call: TRBJ2-4
v_call: TRBV7-2
cdr3_nt: TGTGCCAGCAGCTTCGGAGGGGGCGCGTCGAAAAACATTCAGTACTTC
cdr3_aa: CASSFGGGASKNIQYF

clone_size: .
d_call: TRBD1
j_call: TRBJ2-7
v_call: TRBV6-5
cdr3_nt: TGTGCCAGCAGTTACTCGACGACAGGGACCGAGCAGTACTTC
cdr3_aa: CASSYSTTGTEQYF

clone_size: .
d_call: TRBD2
j_call: TRBJ2-2
v_call: TRBV7-8
cdr3_nt: TGTGCCAGCAGCCCTAGGACTAGCGTCAACACCGGGGAGCTGTTTTTT
cdr3_aa: CASSPRTSVNTGELFF

clone_size: .
d_call: TRBD1
j_call: TRBJ2-2
v_call: TRBV6-2/TRBV6-3
cdr3_nt: TGTGCCAGCAGTTTAAGGGGGCGAAGCACCGGGGAGCTGTTTTTT
cdr3_aa: CASSLRGRSTGELFF

clone_size: .
d_call: TRBD1
j_call: TRBJ2-5
v_call: TRBV15
cdr3_nt: TGTGCCACCAGCAGCCCCGGGACAGGGGTGGAGACCCAGTACTTC
cdr3_aa: CATSSPGTGVETQYF

clone_size: .
d_call: .
j_call: TRBJ2-7
v_call: TRBV10-3
cdr3_nt: TGTGCCATCAGTTGGGACACTTCCTACGAGCAGTACTTC
cdr3_aa: CAISWDTSYEQYF

clone_size: few
d_call: TRBD2
j_call: TRBJ2-3
v_call: TRBV2
cdr3_nt: TGTGCCAGCAGTGAGGAGCGGGGGGGGCTTTACACAGATACGCAGTATTTT
cdr3_aa: CASSEERGGLYTDTQYF

clone_size: .
d_call: TRBD1
j_call: TRBJ2-2
v_call: TRBV9
cdr3_nt: TGTGCCAGCTCCCGGAGACAGGGCACCGGGGAGCTGTTTTTT
cdr3_aa: CASSRRQGTGELFF

clone_size: .
d_call: .
j_call: TRBJ2-5
v_call: TRBV6-6
cdr3_nt: TGTGCCAGCAGTCCCCCGCAGGGGAAGGTGGGGCAAGAGACCCAGTACTTC
cdr3_aa: CASSPPQGKVGQETQYF

clone_size: .
d_call: .
j_call: TRBJ1-2
v_call: TRBV6-2/TRBV6-3
cdr3_nt: TGTGCCAGCAGTTCCACCGGGACAAACTATGGCTACACCTTC
cdr3_aa: CASSSTGTNYGYTF

clone_size: .
d_call: TRBD1
j_call: TRBJ2-5
v_call: TRBV7-8
cdr3_nt: TGTGCCAGCAGCCTGGCTAGACAGGGATCGTACTTC
cdr3_aa: CASSLARQGSYF

clone_size: .
d_call: .
j_call: TRBJ1-2
v_call: TRBV12-3/TRBV12-4
cdr3_nt: TGTGCCAGCAGCCACATGATGGTATACACCTTC
cdr3_aa: CASSHMMVYTF

clone_size: .
d_call: .
j_call: TRBJ2-5
v_call: TRBV20-1
cdr3_nt: TGCAGTGCTACCAGGGCCGGGACCCAGTACTTC
cdr3_aa: CSATRAGTQYF

clone_size: .
d_call: .
j_call: TRBJ1-2
v_call: TRBV10-1
cdr3_nt: TGCGCCAGCAGTGATAGGAGGCGAATATCGACTCGTCCTAACTATGGCTACACCTTC
cdr3_aa: CASSDRRRISTRPNYGYTF

clone_size: .
d_call: TRBD1
j_call: TRBJ2-3
v_call: TRBV6-6
cdr3_nt: TGTGCCAGCAGTTCCATCGACAGGGAATTAGGAGATACGCAGTATTTT
cdr3_aa: CASSSIDRELGDTQYF

clone_size: .
d_call: .
j_call: TRBJ1-1
v_call: TRBV4-1
cdr3_nt: TGCGCCAGCAGCCAACCAAGCAGGGCCGCTGAAGCTTTCTTT
cdr3_aa: CASSQPSRAAEAFF

clone_size: .
d_call: .
j_call: TRBJ2-1
v_call: TRBV6-5
cdr3_nt: TGTGCCAGCAGTTACTCGACCGGGGGTGAGCAGTTCTTC
cdr3_aa: CASSYSTGGEQFF

clone_size: .
d_call: TRBD1
j_call: TRBJ1-4
v_call: TRBV9
cdr3_nt: TGTGCCAGCAGCCCGGGCGGGACAGGGGAGAGTAGTGAAAAACTGTTTTTT
cdr3_aa: CASSPGGTGESSEKLFF

clone_size: .
d_call: .
j_call: TRBJ2-1
v_call: TRBV27
cdr3_nt: TGTGCCAGCAGTTTTTCGACTAGGAGGGATGAGCAGTTCTTC
cdr3_aa: CASSFSTRRDEQFF

clone_size: .
d_call: .
j_call: TRBJ1-5
v_call: TRBV4-1
cdr3_nt: TGCGCCAGCAGCCGAGAGGGAGGGAGTTATAGCAATCAGCCCCAGCATTTT
cdr3_aa: CASSREGGSYSNQPQHF

clone_size: .
d_call: .
j_call: TRBJ2-5
v_call: TRBV12-2
cdr3_nt: TGTGCAAGTCGCTTAGCCGAGCGGGAGACCCAGTACTTC
cdr3_aa: CASRLAERETQYF

clone_size: .
d_call: .
j_call: TRBJ1-5
v_call: TRBV28
cdr3_nt: TGTGCCAGCAGTTTACTCACAGTCAATCAGCCCCAGCATTTT
cdr3_aa: CASSLLTVNQPQHF

clone_size: few
d_call: TRBD2
j_call: TRBJ2-1
v_call: TRBV25-1
cdr3_nt: TGTGCCAGCAGTGCACAAAAGGGACTAGCGACTGAGCAGTTCTTC
cdr3_aa: CASSAQKGLATEQFF

clone_size: .
d_call: .
j_call: TRBJ1-3
v_call: TRBV9
cdr3_nt: TGTGCCAGCAGCGTTGGGGGGTCCCACAGCTCTGGAAACACCATATATTTT
cdr3_aa: CASSVGGSHSSGNTIYF

clone_size: .
d_call: TRBD1
j_call: TRBJ1-1
v_call: TRBV30
cdr3_nt: TGTGCCTGGAGTGACCCCAACAGGGGGGGAGCTTTCTTT
cdr3_aa: CAWSDPNRGGAFF

clone_size: .
d_call: TRBD1
j_call: TRBJ2-7
v_call: TRBV7-9
cdr3_nt: TGTGCCAGCAGCTCCCCGGGACAGGGTGCCTACGAGCAGTACTTC
cdr3_aa: CASSSPGQGAYEQYF

clone_size: .
d_call: .
j_call: TRBJ2-7
v_call: TRBV6-2/TRBV6-3
cdr3_nt: TGTGCCAGCAGTTACTCGGACAGCTCCTACGAGCAGTACTTC
cdr3_aa: CASSYSDSSYEQYF

clone_size: .
d_call: TRBD2
j_call: TRBJ2-5
v_call: TRBV7-8
cdr3_nt: TGTGCCAGCAGCTACCGGGAGGGCCAGTACTTC
cdr3_aa: CASSYREGQYF

clone_size: .
d_call: TRBD2
j_call: TRBJ2-7
v_call: TRBV4-2
cdr3_nt: TGTGCCAGCAGCCAAGCAAGCGGGAGGTTGGTGGGCGAGCAGTACTTC
cdr3_aa: CASSQASGRLVGEQYF